This record concerns one TCR beta chain sequence. What it binds is unknown. The same CDR3 arises from other DNA sequences in this sample as well. Every isolated RNA sample was fully reverse transcribed, so sequencing captured expressed TCRB transcripts. Repertoires were generated with immunoSEQ multiplex PCR, while TCRdb's copy carries only in-frame clones and drops some. The top ten hold 0.7% of the sample, which has around 170,000 clones, around 9% seen once. The data are from a study of beta chain features in type 1 diabetes. General study results and limits: All four CD4+ subsets from Type 1 diabetes patients carried moderately but significantly shorter TCRB CDR3s.

The CDR3 has 14 amino acids. Looked up from germline, CDR1 is MNHEY and CDR2 is SVGAGI. The V end lost 2 bases, the J end lost 4 bases, and 11 bases lay between the germline ends. The clonotype comes from a woman aged 25 to 39 with type 1 diabetes. Sequencing was done on a sample of central memory CD4+ T cells from blood. The rearrangement joins TRBV6-5 to TRBJ1-1; D gene uncertain. The CDR3 nucleotides read TGTGCCAGCAGTTACAGGGCGGAGGGCACTGAAGCTTTCTTT. Protein product: CASSYRAEGTEAFF.